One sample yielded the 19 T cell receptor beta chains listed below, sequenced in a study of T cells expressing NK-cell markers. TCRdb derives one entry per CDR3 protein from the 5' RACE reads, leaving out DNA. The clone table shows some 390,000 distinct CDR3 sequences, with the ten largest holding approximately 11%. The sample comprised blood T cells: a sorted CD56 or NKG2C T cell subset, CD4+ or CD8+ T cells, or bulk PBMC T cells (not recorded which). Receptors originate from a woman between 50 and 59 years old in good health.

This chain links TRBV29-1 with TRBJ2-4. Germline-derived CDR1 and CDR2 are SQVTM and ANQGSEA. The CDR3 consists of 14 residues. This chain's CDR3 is CSVAAIASENIQYF.

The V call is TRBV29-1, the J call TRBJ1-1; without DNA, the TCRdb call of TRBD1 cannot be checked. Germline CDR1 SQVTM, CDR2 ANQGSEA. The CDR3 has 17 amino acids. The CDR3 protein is CSVARAIGGPTNTEAFF.

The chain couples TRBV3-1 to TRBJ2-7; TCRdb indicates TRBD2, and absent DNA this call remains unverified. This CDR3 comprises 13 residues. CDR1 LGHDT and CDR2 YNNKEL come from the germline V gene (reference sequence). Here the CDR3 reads CASSQKGLVEQYF.

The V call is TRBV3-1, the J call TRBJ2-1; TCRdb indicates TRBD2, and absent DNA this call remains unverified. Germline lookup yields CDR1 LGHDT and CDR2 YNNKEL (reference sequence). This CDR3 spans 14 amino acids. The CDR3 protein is CASSQDPLVNEQFF.

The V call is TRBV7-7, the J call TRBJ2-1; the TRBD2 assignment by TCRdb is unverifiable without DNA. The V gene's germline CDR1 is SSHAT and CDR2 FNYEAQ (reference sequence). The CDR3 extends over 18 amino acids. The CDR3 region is CASSLVQTGQPPDNEQFF. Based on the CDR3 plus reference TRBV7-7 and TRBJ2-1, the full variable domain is GAGVSQSPRYKVTKRGQDVTLRCDPISSHATLYWYQQALGQGPEFLTYFNYEAQPDKSGLPSDRFSAERPEGSISTLTIQRTEQRDSAMYRCASSLVQTGQPPDNEQFFGPGTRLTVL.

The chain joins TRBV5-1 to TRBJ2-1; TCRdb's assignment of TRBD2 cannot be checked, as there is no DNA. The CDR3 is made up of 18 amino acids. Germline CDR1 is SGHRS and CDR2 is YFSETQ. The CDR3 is CASSLEIVDLAGVNEQFF. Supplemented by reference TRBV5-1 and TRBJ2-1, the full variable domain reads KAGVTQTPRYLIKTRGQQVTLSCSPISGHRSVSWYQQTPGQGLQFLFEYFSETQRNKGNFPGRFSGRQFSNSRSEMNVSTLELGDSALYLCASSLEIVDLAGVNEQFFGPGTRLTVL.

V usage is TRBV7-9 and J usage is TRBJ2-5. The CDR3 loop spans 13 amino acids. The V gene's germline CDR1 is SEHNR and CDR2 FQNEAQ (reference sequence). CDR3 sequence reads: CASSSFSAETQYF.

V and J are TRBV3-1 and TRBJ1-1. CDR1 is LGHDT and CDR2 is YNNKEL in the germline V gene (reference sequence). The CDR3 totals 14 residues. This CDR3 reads CASSRTYGETEAFF.

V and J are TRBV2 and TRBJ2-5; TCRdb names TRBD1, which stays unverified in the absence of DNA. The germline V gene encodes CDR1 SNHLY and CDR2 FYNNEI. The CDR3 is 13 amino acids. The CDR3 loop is CASLRTYQETQYF.

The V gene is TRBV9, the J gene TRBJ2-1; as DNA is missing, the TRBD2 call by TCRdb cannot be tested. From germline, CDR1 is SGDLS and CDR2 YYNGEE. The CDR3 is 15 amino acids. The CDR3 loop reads CASSVRGGGYNEQFF.

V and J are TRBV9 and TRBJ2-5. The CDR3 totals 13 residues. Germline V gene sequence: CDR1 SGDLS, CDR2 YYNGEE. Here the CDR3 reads CASSVGVAETQYF.

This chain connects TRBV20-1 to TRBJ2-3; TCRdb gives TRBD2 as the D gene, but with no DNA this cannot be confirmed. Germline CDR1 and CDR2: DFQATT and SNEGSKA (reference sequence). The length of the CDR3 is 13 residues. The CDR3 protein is CSAASGRVDTQYF.

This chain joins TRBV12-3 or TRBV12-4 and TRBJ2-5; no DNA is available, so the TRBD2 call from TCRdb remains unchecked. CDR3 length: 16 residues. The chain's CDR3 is CASSLGGLAGVKTQYF.

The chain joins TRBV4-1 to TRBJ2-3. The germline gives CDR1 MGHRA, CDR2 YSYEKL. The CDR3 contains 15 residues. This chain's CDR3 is CASSQVLGFSDTQYF.

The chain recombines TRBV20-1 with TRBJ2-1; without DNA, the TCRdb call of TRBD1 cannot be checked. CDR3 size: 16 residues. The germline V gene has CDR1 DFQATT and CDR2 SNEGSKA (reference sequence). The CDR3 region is CSASPGTGGAGYEQFF.

CDR3 amino acids: CASSPIMGSGANVLTF. This chain uses TRBV7-3 with TRBJ2-6. Germline V gene lookup returns CDR1 SGHTA and CDR2 FQGTGA. This CDR3 contains 16 residues. The variable domain in full, completed from reference TRBV7-3 and TRBJ2-6, reads GAGVSQTPSNKVTEKGKYVELRCDPISGHTALYWYRQSLGQGPEFLIYFQGTGAADDSGLPNDRFFAVRPEGSVSTLKIQRTERGDSAVYLCASSPIMGSGANVLTFGAGSRLTVL.

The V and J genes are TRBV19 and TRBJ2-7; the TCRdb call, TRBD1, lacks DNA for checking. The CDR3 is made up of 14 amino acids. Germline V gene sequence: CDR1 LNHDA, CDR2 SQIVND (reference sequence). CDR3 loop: CASGVWTGDDEQYF.

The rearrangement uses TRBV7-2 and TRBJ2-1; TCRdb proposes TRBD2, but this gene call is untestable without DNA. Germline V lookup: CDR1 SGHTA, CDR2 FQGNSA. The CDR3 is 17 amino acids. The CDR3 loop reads CASSLYGGSSSYNEQFF.

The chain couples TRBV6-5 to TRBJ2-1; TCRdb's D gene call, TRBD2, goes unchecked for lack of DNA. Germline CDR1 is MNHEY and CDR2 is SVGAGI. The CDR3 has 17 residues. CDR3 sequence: CASSWVAGGPAYNEQFF.